Listed here is a single T cell receptor (beta chain). This record belongs to a study of T cell responses to AZD1222 COVID-19 vaccine. Germline CDR1 is LNHDA and CDR2 is SQIVND (reference sequence). With 0 bases clipped from V and 1 base from J, the junction kept 12 bases outside the gene matches. CDR3 length: 18 residues. Sequencing was performed with immunoSEQ multiplex PCR; in TCRdb, only in-frame clones are kept and a portion is missing. The sample lists 100,000 to 150,000 clones, around 92% occurring once. The chain employs TRBV19 and TRBJ2-7; 7 bases agree with TRBD1. The source was peripheral blood, collected on day 0 of AZD1222 vaccination. The clonotype comes from an adult in good health. The DNA of the CDR3 is TGTGCCAGTAGTATAGATCAAGGACTGGACAGGCGTTCCTACGAGCAGTACTTC. Translated: CASSIDQGLDRRSYEQYF.